The sequence of this TCR beta chain was determined in a study of T cell clones after liver transplantation. The method was immunoSEQ multiplex PCR; TCRdb's version includes in-frame clones alone and lacks a portion of them. In the table there are 70,000 to 80,000 clones, more than 90% of which are singletons. The junction had 4 bases not matched to a gene; V was cut back by 3 bases and J by 0 bases. The CDR3 runs to 15 residues. CDR1 MNHEY and CDR2 SVGAGI come from the germline V gene. This receptor was identified in a human donor who received a liver transplant. The gene calls are TRBV6-5 and TRBJ2-7; 8 positions match TRBD1. Sequenced material: CD4+ T cells from blood, taken before liver transplant. The CDR3 protein is CASSYHGQGSYEQYF. The CDR3 nucleotides read TGTGCCAGCAGTTATCATGGACAGGGCTCCTACGAGCAGTACTTC.